The present T cell receptor (beta chain) was sequenced within a study of neurological immune-mediated disorders. General observations from the study: The absence of shared CDR3 amino acid sequences among expanded clones across subjects suggests private repertoires in all groups. HTLV-1-associated myelopathy showed the most TCR clonal expansion; multiple sclerosis the least, below healthy controls.

Synthesis of cDNA was performed by 5'RACE using 10-nucleotide random UMIs. Via MiXCR, TCRdb re-called the 5' RACE reads, giving one row per CDR3 protein. Of 40,000 or so distinct CDR3 sequences in the sample, under 7.5% were seen once. The table lists this clonotype with many counts. Its cognate antigen is unknown. Germline values: CDR1 SGHRS, CDR2 YFSETQ. The CDR3 covers 13 residues. Between the trimmed V and J ends, which lost 1 base and 11 bases, there was a span of 15 bases. The controls, all healthy individuals, were blood bank volunteers in Maryland, USA. The sequenced sample consisted of PBMCs. The chain employs TRBV5-1 and TRBJ1-1, with D maybe TRBD1 (6 bases). This receptor was identified in a woman in her thirties or forties in good health. The CDR3 sequence is CASSLSPGETAFF. DNA of the CDR3: TGCGCCAGCAGCTTGAGTCCAGGGGAGACGGCTTTCTTT.